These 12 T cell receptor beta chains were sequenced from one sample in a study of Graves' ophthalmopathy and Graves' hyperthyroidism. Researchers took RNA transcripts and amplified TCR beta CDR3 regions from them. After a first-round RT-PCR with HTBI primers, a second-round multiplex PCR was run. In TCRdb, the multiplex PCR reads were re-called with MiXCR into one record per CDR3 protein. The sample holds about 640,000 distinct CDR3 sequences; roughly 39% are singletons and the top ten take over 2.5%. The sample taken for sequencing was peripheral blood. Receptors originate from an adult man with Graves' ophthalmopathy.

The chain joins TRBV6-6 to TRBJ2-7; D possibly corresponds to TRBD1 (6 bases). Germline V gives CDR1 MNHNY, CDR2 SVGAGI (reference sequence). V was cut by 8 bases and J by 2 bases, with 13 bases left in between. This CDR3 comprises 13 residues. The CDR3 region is CASSGTLPYEQYF. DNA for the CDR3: TGTGCCAGCTCCGGGACACTACCCTACGAGCAGTACTTC.

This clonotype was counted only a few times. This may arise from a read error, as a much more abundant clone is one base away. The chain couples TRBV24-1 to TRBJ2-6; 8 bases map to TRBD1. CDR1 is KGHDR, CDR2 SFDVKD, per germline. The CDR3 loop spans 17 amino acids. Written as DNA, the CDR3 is TGTGCCACCAGTGACCCGCGACAGGGGACTGGGGCCAACATCCTGACTTTC. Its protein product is CATSDPRQGTGANILTF.

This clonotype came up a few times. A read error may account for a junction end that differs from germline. CDR3 sequence reads: CASSHRDRAGTGELFF. Here the CDR3 DNA reads TGCGCCAGCAGCCATCGGGACAGGGCGGGCACCGGGGAGCTGTTTTTT. The genes are TRBV9 and TRBJ2-2; TRBD1 matches at 9 bases. The CDR3 extends over 16 amino acids. Germline assignment: CDR1 SGDLS and CDR2 YYNGEE.

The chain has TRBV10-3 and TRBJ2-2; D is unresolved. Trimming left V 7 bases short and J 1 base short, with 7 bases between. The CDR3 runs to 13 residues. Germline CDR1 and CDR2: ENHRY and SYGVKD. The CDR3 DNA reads TGTGCCATCAAGTCGGAGAACACCGGGGAGCTGTTTTTT. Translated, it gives CAIKSENTGELFF.

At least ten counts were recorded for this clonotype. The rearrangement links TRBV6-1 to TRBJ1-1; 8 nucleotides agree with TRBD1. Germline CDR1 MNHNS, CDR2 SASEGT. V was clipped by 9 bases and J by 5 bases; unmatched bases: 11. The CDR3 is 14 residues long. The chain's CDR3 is CASRPNRDRTEAFF. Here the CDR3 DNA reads TGTGCCAGTAGACCGAACCGGGACAGGACTGAAGCTTTCTTT.

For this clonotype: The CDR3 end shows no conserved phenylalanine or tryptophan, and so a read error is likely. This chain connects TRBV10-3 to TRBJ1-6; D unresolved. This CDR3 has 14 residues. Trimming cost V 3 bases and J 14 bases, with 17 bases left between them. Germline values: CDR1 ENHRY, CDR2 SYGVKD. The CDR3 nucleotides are TGTGCCATCAGTGATCGGGTCTTCCCACGAGCCCTCCACTCT. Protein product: CAISDRVFPRALHS.

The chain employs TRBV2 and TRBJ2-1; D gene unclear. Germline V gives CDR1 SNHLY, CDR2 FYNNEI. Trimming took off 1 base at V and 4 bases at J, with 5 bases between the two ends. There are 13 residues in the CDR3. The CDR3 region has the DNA TGTGCCAGCAGTGAAGAAGGGTACAATGAGCAGTTCTTC. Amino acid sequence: CASSEEGYNEQFF.

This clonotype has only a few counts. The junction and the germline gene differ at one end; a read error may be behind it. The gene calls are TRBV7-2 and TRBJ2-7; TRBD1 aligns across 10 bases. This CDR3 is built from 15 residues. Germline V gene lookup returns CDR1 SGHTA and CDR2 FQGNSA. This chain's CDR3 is CASSMHRDRGYEQYF. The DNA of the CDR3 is TGTGCTAGCAGCATGCACCGGGACAGGGGCTACGAGCAGTACTTC.

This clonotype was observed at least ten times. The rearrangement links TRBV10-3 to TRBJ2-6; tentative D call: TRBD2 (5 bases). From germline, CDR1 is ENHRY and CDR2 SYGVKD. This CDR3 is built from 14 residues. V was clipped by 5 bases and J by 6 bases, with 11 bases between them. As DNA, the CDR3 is TGTGCCATCAGTCAGCGAGGGAAGGCCAACGTCCTGACTTTC. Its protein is CAISQRGKANVLTF.

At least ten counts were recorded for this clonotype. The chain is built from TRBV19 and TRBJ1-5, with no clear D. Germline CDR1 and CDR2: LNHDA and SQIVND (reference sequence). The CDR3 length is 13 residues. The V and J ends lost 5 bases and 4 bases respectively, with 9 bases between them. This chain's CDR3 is CASSWRANQPQHF. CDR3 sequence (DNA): TGTGCCAGTAGTTGGCGGGCAAATCAGCCCCAGCATTTT.

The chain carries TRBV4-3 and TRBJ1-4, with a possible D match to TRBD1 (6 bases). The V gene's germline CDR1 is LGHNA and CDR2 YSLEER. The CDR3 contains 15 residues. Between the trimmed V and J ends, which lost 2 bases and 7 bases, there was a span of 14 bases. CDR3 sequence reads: CASSQLDKGGEKLFF. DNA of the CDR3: TGCGCCAGCAGCCAACTGGACAAAGGGGGTGAAAAACTGTTTTTT.

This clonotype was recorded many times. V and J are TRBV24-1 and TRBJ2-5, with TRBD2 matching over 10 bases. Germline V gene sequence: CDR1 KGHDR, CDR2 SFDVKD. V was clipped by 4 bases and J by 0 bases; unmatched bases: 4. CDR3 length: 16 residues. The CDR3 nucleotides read TGTGCCACCAGTGACGCCGGGACTAGCGACCAAGAGACCCAGTACTTC. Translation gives CATSDAGTSDQETQYF.